The clone carrying this T cell receptor beta chain has just a few counts. What it binds is unknown. The data were obtained in a study of CD8 T cells in ankylosing spondylitis. Study-wide findings and caveats: Blood of patients with ankylosing spondylitis appeared to be characterized by a TCR beta motif of eight highly homologous variants. Clones that were linked to disease were CD8+ and were relatively rare in peripheral blood.

Germline lookup yields CDR1 DFQATT and CDR2 SNEGSKA (reference sequence). The CDR3 loop spans 14 amino acids. The V end was cut by 3 bases, the J end by 8 bases, with 17 bases between. Quantitative 5'-RACE was performed with molecular barcodes, and it yielded the TCR beta libraries. TCRdb reanalysed the 5' RACE reads using MiXCR and keeps one entry per CDR3 protein. The table includes about 310,000 distinct CDR3 sequences, less than 25% detected once. The chain joins TRBV20-1 to TRBJ2-1; D is ambiguous. The receptor was isolated from a female donor with ankylosing spondylitis or in good health (not recorded which). Sequencing was carried out using blood, either unsorted or a sorted T cell fraction (not recorded which). The CDR3 coding sequence is TGCAGTGCTAGGACTCAGGTACGAGTCGATGAGCAGTTCTTC. Its protein product is CSARTQVRVDEQFF.